This TCR beta chain was sequenced for a study of T cells in Graves' hyperthyroidism and ophthalmopathy. This clonotype was observed at least ten times. Its antigen is unidentified. V shed 4 bases, J shed 3 bases, and the junction held 5 bases outside the gene matches. CDR3 size: 14 residues. Germline loops: CDR1 KGHDR, CDR2 SFDVKD. Authors of the study amplified TCR beta CDR3 regions from RNA transcripts. First-round RT-PCR with HTBI primers amplified the TCR CDR3 region. TCRdb processed the multiplex PCR reads anew with MiXCR; each CDR3 protein has one entry. Of hundreds of thousands of distinct CDR3 sequences listed, 30% to 40% are singletons. Study-wide results and caveats: With a median lead of around 6.7 months before onset, the model predicted ophthalmopathy.

Sample: blood. This TCR was recovered from a woman between 40 and 55 years old with Graves' hyperthyroidism. The chain is built from TRBV24-1 and TRBJ2-7, with 7 bases identical to TRBD1. This chain's CDR3 is CATSDSGTDYEQYF. The CDR3 DNA is TGTGCCACCAGTGACTCGGGGACAGACTACGAGCAGTACTTC.